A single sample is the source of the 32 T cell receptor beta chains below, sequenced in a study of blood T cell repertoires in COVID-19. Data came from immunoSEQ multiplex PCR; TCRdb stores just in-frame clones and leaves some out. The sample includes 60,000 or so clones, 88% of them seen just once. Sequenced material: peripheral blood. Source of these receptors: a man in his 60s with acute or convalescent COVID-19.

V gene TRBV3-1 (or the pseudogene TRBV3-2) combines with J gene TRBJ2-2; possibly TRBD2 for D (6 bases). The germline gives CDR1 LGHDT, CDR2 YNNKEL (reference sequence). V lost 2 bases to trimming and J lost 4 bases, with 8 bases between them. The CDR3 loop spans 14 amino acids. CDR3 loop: CASSQKAGTGELFF. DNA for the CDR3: TGTGCCAGCAGCCAAAAAGCGGGCACCGGGGAGCTGTTTTTT.

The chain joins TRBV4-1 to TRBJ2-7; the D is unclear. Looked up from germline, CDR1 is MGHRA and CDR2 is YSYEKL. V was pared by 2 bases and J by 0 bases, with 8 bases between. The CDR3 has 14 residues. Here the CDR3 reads CASSQLPDSYEQYF. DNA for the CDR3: TGCGCCAGCAGCCAACTGCCAGACTCCTACGAGCAGTACTTC.

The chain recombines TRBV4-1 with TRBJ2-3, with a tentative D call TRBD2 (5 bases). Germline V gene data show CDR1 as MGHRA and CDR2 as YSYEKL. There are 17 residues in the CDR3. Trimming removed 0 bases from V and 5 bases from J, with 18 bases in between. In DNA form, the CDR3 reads TGCGCCAGCAGCCAAGAGCGAGGAGGCGTAGTGGTAGATACGCAGTATTTT. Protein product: CASSQERGGVVVDTQYF.

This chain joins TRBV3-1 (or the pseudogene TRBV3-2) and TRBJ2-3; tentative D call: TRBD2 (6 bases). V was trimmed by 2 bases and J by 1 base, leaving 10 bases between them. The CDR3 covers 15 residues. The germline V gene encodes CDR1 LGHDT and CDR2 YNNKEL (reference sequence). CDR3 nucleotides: TGTGCCAGCAGCCAACGGGGGAGTGGCACAGATACGCAGTATTTT. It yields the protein CASSQRGSGTDTQYF.

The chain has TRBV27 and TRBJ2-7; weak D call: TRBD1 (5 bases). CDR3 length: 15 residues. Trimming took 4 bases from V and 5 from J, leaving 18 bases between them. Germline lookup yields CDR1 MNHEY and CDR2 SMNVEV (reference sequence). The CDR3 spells CASSSFLGAAHEQYF. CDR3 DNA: TGTGCCAGCAGTTCGTTTCTTGGGGCAGCCCACGAGCAGTACTTC.

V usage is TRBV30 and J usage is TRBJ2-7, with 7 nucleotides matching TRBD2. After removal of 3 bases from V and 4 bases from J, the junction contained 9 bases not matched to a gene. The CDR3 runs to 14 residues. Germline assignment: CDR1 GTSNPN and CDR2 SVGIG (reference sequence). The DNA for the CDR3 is TGTGCCTGGAGGACCGGGGGGTCCCCTTACGAGCAGTACTTC. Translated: CAWRTGGSPYEQYF.

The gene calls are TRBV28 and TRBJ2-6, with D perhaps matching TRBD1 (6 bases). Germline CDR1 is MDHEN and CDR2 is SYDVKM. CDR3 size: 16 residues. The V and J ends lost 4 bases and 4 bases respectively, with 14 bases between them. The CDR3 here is CASSSYRASGANVLTF. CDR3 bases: TGTGCCAGCAGTTCTTACAGGGCTTCAGGGGCCAACGTCCTGACTTTC.

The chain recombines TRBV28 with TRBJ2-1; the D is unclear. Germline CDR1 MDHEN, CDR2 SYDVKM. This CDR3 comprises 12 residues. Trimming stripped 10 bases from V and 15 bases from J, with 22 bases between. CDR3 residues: CATTEAGARWFF. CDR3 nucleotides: TGTGCCACCACGGAAGCCGGAGCTCGGTGGTTCTTC. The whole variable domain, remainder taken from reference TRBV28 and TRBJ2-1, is DVKVTQSSRYLVKRTGEKVFLECVQDMDHENMFWYRQDPGLGLRLIYFSYDVKMKEKGDIPEGYSVSREKKERFSLILESASTNQTSMYLCATTEAGARWFFGPGTRLTVL.

The DNA for the CDR3 is TGTGCCAGCAGCTCTCAGGGGGCGGTCGGCAATCAGCCCCAGCATTTT. Residues: CASSSQGAVGNQPQHF. This chain joins TRBV5-5 and TRBJ1-5, with 8 bases matching TRBD1. The CDR3 loop spans 16 amino acids. Germline V gene sequence: CDR1 SGHKS, CDR2 YYEKEE (reference sequence). Trimming at V came to 3 bases and at J to 2 bases, leaving 7 bases not matched to a gene.

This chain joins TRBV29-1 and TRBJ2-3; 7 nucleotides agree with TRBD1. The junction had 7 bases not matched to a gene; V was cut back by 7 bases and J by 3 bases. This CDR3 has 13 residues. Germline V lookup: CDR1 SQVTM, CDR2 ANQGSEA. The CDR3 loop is CSAGDSYTDTQYF. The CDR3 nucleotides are TGCAGCGCAGGGGACAGTTATACAGATACGCAGTATTTT.

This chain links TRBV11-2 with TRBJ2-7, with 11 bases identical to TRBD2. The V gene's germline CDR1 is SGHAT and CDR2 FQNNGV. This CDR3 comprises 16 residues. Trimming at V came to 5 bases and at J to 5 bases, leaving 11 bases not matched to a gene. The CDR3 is CASSLTIAGGVDEQYF. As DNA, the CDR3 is TGTGCCAGCAGCCTGACGATAGCGGGAGGGGTGGACGAGCAGTACTTC.

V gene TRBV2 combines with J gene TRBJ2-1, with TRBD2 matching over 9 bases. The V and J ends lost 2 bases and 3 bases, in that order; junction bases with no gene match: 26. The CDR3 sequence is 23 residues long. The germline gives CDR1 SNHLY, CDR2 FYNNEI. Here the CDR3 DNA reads TGTGCCAGCAGTGAATTAGGGGCAGGGTGGCCTAGCGGGGAACGCAATTTCTACAATGAGCAGTTCTTC. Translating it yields CASSELGAGWPSGERNFYNEQFF.

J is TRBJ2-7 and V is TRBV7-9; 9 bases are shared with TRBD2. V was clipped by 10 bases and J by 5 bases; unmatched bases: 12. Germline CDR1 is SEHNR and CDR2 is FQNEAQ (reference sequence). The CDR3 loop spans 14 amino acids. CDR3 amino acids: CATRGAGGPDEQYF. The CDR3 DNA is TGTGCCACCCGCGGGGCGGGAGGGCCGGACGAGCAGTACTTC. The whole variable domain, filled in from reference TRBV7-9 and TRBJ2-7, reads DTGVSQNPRHKITKRGQNVTFRCDPISEHNRLYWYRQTLGQGPEFLTYFQNEAQLEKSRLLSDRFSAERPKGSFSTLEIQRTEQGDSAMYLCATRGAGGPDEQYFGPGTRLTVT.

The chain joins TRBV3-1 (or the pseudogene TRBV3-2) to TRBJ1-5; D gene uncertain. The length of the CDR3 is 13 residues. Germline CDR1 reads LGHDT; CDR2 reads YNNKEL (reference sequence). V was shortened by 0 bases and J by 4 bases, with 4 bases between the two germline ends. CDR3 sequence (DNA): TGTGCCAGCAGCCAAGATTATAATCAGCCCCAGCATTTT. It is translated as CASSQDYNQPQHF.

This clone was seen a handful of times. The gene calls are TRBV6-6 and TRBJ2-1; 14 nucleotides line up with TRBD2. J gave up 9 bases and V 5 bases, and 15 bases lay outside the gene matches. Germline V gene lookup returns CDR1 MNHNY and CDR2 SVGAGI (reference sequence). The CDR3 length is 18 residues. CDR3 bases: TGTGCCAGCAGTCACGACCTAGGACTAGCGGGAGGAGTGATTGAGCAGTTCTTC. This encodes CASSHDLGLAGGVIEQFF.

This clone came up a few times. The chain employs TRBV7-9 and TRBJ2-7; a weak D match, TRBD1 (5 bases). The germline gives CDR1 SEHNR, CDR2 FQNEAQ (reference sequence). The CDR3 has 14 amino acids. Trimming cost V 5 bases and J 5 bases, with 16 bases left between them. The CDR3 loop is CASSDLRGGNEQYF. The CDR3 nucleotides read TGTGCCAGCAGCGATCTTAGGGGCGGCAACGAGCAGTACTTC.

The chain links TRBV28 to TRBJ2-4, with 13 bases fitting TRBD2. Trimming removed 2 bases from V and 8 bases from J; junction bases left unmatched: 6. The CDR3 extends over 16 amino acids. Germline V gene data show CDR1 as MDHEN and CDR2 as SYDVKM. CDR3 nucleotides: TGTGCCAGCAGTTTAGCACTAGCGGGAGGGTTAGACATTCAGTACTTC. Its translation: CASSLALAGGLDIQYF.

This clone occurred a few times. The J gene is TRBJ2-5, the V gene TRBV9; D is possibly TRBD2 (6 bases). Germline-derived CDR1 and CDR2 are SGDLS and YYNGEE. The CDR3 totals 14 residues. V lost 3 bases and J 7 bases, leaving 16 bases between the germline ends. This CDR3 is CASSAAPGTRTQYF. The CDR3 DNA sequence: TGTGCCAGCAGCGCAGCCCCCGGGACTCGGACCCAGTACTTC.

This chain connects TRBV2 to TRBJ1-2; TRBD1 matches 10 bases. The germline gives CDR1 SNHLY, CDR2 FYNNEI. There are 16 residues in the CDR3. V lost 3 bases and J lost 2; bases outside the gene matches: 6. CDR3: CASSDLPGQGNYGYTF. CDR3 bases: TGTGCCAGCAGTGATCTACCGGGACAGGGGAACTATGGCTACACCTTC.

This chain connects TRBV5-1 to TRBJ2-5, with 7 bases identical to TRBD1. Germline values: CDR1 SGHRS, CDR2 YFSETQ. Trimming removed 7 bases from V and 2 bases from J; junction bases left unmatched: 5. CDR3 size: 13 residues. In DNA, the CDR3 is TGCGCCAGCTCGACAGGGACACAAGAGACCCAGTACTTC. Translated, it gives CASSTGTQETQYF.

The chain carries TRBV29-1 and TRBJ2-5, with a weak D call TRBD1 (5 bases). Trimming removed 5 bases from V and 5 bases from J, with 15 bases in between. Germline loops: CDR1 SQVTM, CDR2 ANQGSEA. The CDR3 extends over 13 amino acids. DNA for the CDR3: TGCAGCGTTCAAGTTCGGGCAGGGGAGACCCAGTACTTC. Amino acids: CSVQVRAGETQYF. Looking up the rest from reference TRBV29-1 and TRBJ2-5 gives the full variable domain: SAVISQKPSRDICQRGTSLTIQCQVDSQVTMMFWYRQQPGQSLTLIATANQGSEATYESGFVIDKFPISRPNLTFSTLTVSNMSPEDSSIYLCSVQVRAGETQYFGPGTRLLVL.

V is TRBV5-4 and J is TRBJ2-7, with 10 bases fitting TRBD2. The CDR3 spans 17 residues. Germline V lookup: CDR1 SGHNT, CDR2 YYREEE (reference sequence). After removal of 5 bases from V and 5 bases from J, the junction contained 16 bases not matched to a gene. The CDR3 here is CASRVGLAGVAGDEQYF. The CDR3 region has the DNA TGTGCCAGCAGAGTTGGGCTAGCGGGAGTCGCGGGCGACGAGCAGTACTTC.

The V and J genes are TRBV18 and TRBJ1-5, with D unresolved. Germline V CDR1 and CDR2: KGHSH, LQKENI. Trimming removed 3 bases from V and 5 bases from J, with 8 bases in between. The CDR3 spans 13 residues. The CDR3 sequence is CASSPLSDQPQHF. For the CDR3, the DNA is TGTGCCAGCTCACCGCTATCGGATCAGCCCCAGCATTTT.

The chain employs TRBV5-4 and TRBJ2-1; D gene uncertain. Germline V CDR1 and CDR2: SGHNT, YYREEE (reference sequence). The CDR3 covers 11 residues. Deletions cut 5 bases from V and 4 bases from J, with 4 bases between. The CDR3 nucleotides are TGTGCCAGCAGTTATTACAATGAGCAGTTCTTC. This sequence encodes CASSYYNEQFF.

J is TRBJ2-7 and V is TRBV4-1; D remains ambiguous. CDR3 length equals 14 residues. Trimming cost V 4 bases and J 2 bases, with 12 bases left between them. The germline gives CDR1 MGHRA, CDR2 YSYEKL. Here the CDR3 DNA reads TGCGCCAGCAGCCGGATAGCTATGGCCTACGAGCAGTACTTC. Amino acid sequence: CASSRIAMAYEQYF.

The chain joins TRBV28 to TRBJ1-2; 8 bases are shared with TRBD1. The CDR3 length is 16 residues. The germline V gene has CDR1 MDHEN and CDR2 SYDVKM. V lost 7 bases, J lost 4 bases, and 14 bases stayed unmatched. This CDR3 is CASTQYSTGEVYGYTF. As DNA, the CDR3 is TGTGCCAGCACCCAATACTCGACAGGGGAAGTCTATGGCTACACCTTC.

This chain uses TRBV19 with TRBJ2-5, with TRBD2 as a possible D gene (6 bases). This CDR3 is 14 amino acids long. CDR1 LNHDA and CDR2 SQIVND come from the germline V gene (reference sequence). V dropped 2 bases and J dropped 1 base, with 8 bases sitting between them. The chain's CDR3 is CASSITSSQETQYF. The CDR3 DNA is TGTGCCAGTAGTATAACTAGCTCCCAAGAGACCCAGTACTTC.

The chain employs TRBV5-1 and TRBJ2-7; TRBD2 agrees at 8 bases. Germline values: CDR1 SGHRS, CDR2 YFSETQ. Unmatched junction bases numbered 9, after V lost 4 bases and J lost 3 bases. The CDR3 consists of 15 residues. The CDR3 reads CASSRTGGRFYEQYF. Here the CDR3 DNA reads TGCGCCAGCAGCAGGACGGGCGGGAGGTTCTACGAGCAGTACTTC. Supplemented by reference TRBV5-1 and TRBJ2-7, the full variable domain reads KAGVTQTPRYLIKTRGQQVTLSCSPISGHRSVSWYQQTPGQGLQFLFEYFSETQRNKGNFPGRFSGRQFSNSRSEMNVSTLELGDSALYLCASSRTGGRFYEQYFGPGTRLTVT.

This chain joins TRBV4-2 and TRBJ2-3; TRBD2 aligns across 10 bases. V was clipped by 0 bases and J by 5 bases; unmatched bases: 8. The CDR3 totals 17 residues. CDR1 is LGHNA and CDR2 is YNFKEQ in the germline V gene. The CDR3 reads CASSQDLSAGGRDTQYF. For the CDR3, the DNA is TGTGCCAGCAGCCAAGATCTCTCAGCGGGAGGGAGAGATACGCAGTATTTT.

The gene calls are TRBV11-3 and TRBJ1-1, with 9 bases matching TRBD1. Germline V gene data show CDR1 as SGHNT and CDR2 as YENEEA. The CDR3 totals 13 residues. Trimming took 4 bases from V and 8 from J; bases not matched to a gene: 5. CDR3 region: CASSSGQGREAFF. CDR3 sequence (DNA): TGTGCCAGCAGCTCCGGACAGGGGCGAGAAGCTTTCTTT.

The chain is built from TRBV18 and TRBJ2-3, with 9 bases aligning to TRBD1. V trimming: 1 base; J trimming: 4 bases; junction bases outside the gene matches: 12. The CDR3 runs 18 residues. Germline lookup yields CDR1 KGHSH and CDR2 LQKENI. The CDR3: CASSPQQHRGRGADTQYF. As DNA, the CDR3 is TGTGCCAGCTCACCACAACAACACAGGGGGCGAGGCGCAGATACGCAGTATTTT.

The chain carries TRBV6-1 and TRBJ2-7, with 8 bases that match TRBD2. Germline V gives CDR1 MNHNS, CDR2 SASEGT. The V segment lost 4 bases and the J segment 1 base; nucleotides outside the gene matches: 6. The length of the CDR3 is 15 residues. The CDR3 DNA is TGTGCCAGCAGTGGAGCAGCGGGAGATTCCTACGAGCAGTACTTC. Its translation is CASSGAAGDSYEQYF.